This T cell receptor (beta chain) is drawn from a study of control samples from healthy donors and cancer patients (dated by TCRdb to 2020 to 2021). The CDR3 holds 17 amino acids from the cysteine to the phenylalanine. The DNA shown is the 51-base CDR3, in frame from base 1. Germline trimming: 6 bases from V, 7 bases from J; junction bases outside gene matches: 11. CDR1 is given as LNHDA and CDR2 as SQIVND, both from the germline V gene (reference sequence). Receptors were amplified or captured by the immunoSEQ multiplex PCR assay. As stored in TCRdb, this immuneACCESS dataset retains in-frame rearrangements with V and J assigned. A fraction of the clones does not appear; measured against another copy, unresolved V genes explain less than half of the discrepancy, and the remainder lacks a known reason. The sample data list under 200,000 clones, and 88% of these were observed just once. Of the sample, 4.9% is held by the ten largest clones.

In the case of this clone: Its antigen has not been determined. Per-base quality was not reported, and no clone a single base away is much larger than it.

The sequence came from a woman under 40 in good health. The chain employs TRBV19 and TRBJ2-2; 13 bases in the junction line up with TRBD2. The sample taken for sequencing was blood. The sequenced DNA: TGTGCCAGTAGCATCCGGGGGACTAGCGGGAAAGGCGGGGAGCTGTTTTTT. Its protein reads: CASSIRGTSGKGGELFF.